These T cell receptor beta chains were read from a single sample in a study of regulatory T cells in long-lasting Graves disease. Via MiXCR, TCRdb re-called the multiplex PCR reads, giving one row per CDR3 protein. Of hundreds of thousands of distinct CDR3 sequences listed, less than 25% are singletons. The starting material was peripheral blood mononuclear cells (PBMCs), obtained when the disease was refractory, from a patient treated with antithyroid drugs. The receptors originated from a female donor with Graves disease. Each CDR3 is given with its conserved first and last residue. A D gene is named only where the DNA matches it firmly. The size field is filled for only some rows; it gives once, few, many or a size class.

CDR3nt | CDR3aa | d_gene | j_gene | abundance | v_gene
TGTGCCAGCAGCATACAGGGGACGAGTGTCCTTGGCTACACCTTC | CASSIQGTSVLGYTF | TRBD1 | TRBJ1-2 | . | TRBV27
TGTGCCAGCAAAAGACTAGCGGGAGGTCAGAATACCGGGGAGCTGTTTTTT | CASKRLAGGQNTGELFF | TRBD2 | TRBJ2-2 | . | TRBV6-1
TGTGCCAGCAGTTTAGCGAATCATTACAATGAGCAGTTCTTC | CASSLANHYNEQFF | . | TRBJ2-1 | . | TRBV12-3/TRBV12-4
TGTGCCAGCAGAGGACTTTCCTATGGCACAGATACGCAGTATTTT | CASRGLSYGTDTQYF | . | TRBJ2-3 | . | TRBV2
TGTGCCACCAGCGGACTTACAGTCGAGCAGTACTTC | CATSGLTVEQYF | . | TRBJ2-7 | once | TRBV15
TGTGCCAGCAGTTTAGCAGGCAGTTTCTCCGGGGAGCTGTTTTTT | CASSLAGSFSGELFF | . | TRBJ2-2 | many | TRBV12-3/TRBV12-4
TGCAGCGTGGGGGACTATGTACGGAACACTGAAGCTTTCTTT | CSVGDYVRNTEAFF | . | TRBJ1-1 | few | TRBV29-1
TGCGCCAGCAGCACGGAGACAGGCTATGGCTACACCTTC | CASSTETGYGYTF | . | TRBJ1-2 | many | TRBV7-9
TGTGCCAGCAGACTCTTTAGGCAGGGGGCGCGAACTGAAGCTTTCTTT | CASRLFRQGARTEAFF | TRBD1 | TRBJ1-1 | many | TRBV12-3/TRBV12-4
TGTGCCAGCAAGGGGGGGACAGGGGCACTTGGCTACACCTTC | CASKGGTGALGYTF | TRBD1 | TRBJ1-2 | many | TRBV13
TGTGCCAGCAGTATAGCGGGAGGGCAAACCGGGGAGCTGTTTTTT | CASSIAGGQTGELFF | TRBD2 | TRBJ2-2 | . | TRBV6-1
TGCGCCAGCCGGGGACTAGCGCCCCGTTTTGAGCAGTACTTC | CASRGLAPRFEQYF | TRBD2 | TRBJ2-7 | few | TRBV5-1
TGTGCCAGCAGTTACTCAACGGGGACAGCCGAAGCTTTCTTT | CASSYSTGTAEAFF | TRBD1 | TRBJ1-1 | many | TRBV6-5
TGTGCCAGCAGCTTAGGGGGAGGAGAGCAGTTCTTC | CASSLGGGEQFF | . | TRBJ2-1 | . | TRBV7-3
TGTGCCAGCAGTGAGGGGACAGGGGGCATTGGGAATGAGCAGTTCTTC | CASSEGTGGIGNEQFF | TRBD1 | TRBJ2-1 | . | TRBV6-2/TRBV6-3
TGTGCCAGTAGCCGTATAAAAGCAACTAATGAAAAACTGTTTTTT | CASSRIKATNEKLFF | . | TRBJ1-4 | . | TRBV19
TGTGCCTGGAGTGTAATTTATCGGACAGCAGCTACTACTGAAGCTTTCTTT | CAWSVIYRTAATTEAFF | . | TRBJ1-1 | . | TRBV30
TGCAGCCCCTGGAAAAGGACTAGCGACTACGAGCAGTACTTC | CSPWKRTSDYEQYF | TRBD2 | TRBJ2-7 | few | TRBV20-1
TGTGCCAGCAGTTTATCGGGGGCGGGGACAGGTCACCAAGAGACCCAGTACTTC | CASSLSGAGTGHQETQYF | TRBD1 | TRBJ2-5 | many | TRBV27
TGTGTCAGCAGCTTAGGCTGGACAGAAGAGACCCAGTACTTC | CVSSLGWTEETQYF | . | TRBJ2-5 | many | TRBV11-1
TGCGCCAGCAGCAGCTCCTGGGGGAACACTGAAGCTTTCTTT | CASSSSWGNTEAFF | . | TRBJ1-1 | few | TRBV5-1
TGTGCCAGCAGGGGACAGGGGGACACCTACGAGCAGTACTTC | CASRGQGDTYEQYF | TRBD1 | TRBJ2-7 | many | TRBV28
TGTGCCAGCAGCCAAGGCTGGGACAGGGGAGGCCACGAGCAGTACTTC | CASSQGWDRGGHEQYF | TRBD1 | TRBJ2-7 | many | TRBV3-1
TGTGCCAGCAGTTTTGGGGGGACTAGAGGTGGCGAGCAGTACTTC | CASSFGGTRGGEQYF | TRBD2 | TRBJ2-7 | many | TRBV12-3/TRBV12-4
TGTGCCAGCAGCTTAGCAGGACCCATTACCGGGGAGCTGTTTTTT | CASSLAGPITGELFF | . | TRBJ2-2 | . | TRBV7-9
TGTGCCAGCAGTCCGTACCAAGAGACCCAGTACTTC | CASSPYQETQYF | . | TRBJ2-5 | many | TRBV12-3/TRBV12-4
TGTGCCAGCAGCGGTCCAGAGGAGGGACCCTACGAGCAGTACTTC | CASSGPEEGPYEQYF | . | TRBJ2-7 | . | TRBV9
TGTGCCAGCAGCCTCCGAGCGGGACTCCTCTACGAGCAGTACTTC | CASSLRAGLLYEQYF | TRBD2 | TRBJ2-7 | few | TRBV9
TGTGCCAGCAGTCCCATAGACAGAAATCAGCCCCAGCATTTT | CASSPIDRNQPQHF | . | TRBJ1-5 | . | TRBV27
TGTGCCAGCTCACCACTGACGGACAGCTACGAGCAGTACTTC | CASSPLTDSYEQYF | . | TRBJ2-7 | . | TRBV18
TGCAGTGCTAGAGATTCCTGGACCTACGAGCAGTACTTC | CSARDSWTYEQYF | . | TRBJ2-7 | . | TRBV20-1
TGTGCCAGCAGTGAATATCTAAACTCCTACGAGCAGTACTTC | CASSEYLNSYEQYF | . | TRBJ2-7 | few | TRBV25-1
TGTGCCAGCAGCTTCGGGGGGGGGACAGGGGGCCGCAATGGGCAGTTCTTC | CASSFGGGTGGRNGQFF | TRBD1 | TRBJ2-1 | . | TRBV7-3
TGCGCCAGCAGCCCAGGTTCCGGGACTGAAGCTTTCTTT | CASSPGSGTEAFF | . | TRBJ1-1 | many | TRBV10-1
TGTGCCAGCAGCCATTACGACATTCAGTACTTC | CASSHYDIQYF | . | TRBJ2-4 | many | TRBV3-1
TGTGCCAGCAGTCTACAGGAGAGTAATGAAAAACTGTTTTTT | CASSLQESNEKLFF | . | TRBJ1-4 | many | TRBV6-2/TRBV6-3
TGTGCCAGCAGTGAAGTACTGGACATACCAAACACTGAAGCTTTCTTT | CASSEVLDIPNTEAFF | . | TRBJ1-1 | many | TRBV2
TGTGCCAGCAGTTACCCGGCTGGCGCTTTCTTT | CASSYPAGAFF | . | TRBJ1-1 | many | TRBV6-2/TRBV6-3
TGTGCCATCAGCAAAGACGGCCTGGGCACTGAAGCTTTCTTT | CAISKDGLGTEAFF | . | TRBJ1-1 | few | TRBV10-3
TGCAGTGCCCCGAGGGCCGGTAGCAATCAGCCCCAGCATTTT | CSAPRAGSNQPQHF | . | TRBJ1-5 | . | TRBV20-1
TGCGCCAGCAGCCCCCTGGATAATAGGGGGCGAGAGACCCAGTACTTC | CASSPLDNRGRETQYF | TRBD1 | TRBJ2-5 | . | TRBV4-1